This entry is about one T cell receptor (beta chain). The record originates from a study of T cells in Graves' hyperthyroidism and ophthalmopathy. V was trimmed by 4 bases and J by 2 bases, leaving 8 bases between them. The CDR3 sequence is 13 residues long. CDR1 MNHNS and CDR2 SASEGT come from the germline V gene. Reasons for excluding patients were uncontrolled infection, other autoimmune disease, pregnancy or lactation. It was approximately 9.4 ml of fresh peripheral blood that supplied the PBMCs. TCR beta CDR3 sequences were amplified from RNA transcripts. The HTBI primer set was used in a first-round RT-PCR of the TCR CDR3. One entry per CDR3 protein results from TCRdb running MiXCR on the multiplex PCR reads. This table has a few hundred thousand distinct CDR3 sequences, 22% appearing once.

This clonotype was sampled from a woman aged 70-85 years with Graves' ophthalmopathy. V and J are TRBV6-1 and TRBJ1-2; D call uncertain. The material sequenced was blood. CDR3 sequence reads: CASSAGLNYGYTF. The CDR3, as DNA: TGTGCCAGCAGTGCTGGGTTGAACTATGGCTACACCTTC.